The next 17 T cell receptor beta chains were all read from a single sample in a study of PD-L1 blockade in urothelial cancer. This sample's time point: pretreatment peripheral blood. TCRdb's table, derived via immunoSEQ multiplex PCR, lists solely in-frame clones and lacks some. The sample lists more than 90,000 clones, around 86% occurring once. The source was PBMCs, collected around atezolizumab (anti-PD-L1) treatment. The receptors here all came from a man aged 55-75 years with urothelial cancer.

V usage is TRBV5-1 and J usage is TRBJ1-5; 9 nucleotides align to TRBD1. CDR1 and CDR2 from the germline V gene are SGHRS and YFSETQ. The trim removed 0 bases at V and 6 bases at J, leaving 4 bases unmatched. This CDR3 spans 15 amino acids. The CDR3 here is CASSLEGQGGQPQHF. The CDR3 region has the DNA TGCGCCAGCAGCTTGGAGGGACAGGGAGGTCAGCCCCAGCATTTT.

V usage is TRBV5-1 and J usage is TRBJ1-4, with D maybe TRBD1 (6 bases). From germline, CDR1 is SGHRS and CDR2 YFSETQ. V gave up 0 bases and J gave up 5 bases, with 8 bases separating them. The CDR3 spans 14 residues. CDR3 sequence: CASSLGGQNEKLFF. CDR3 nucleotide sequence: TGCGCCAGCAGCTTGGGCGGACAGAATGAAAAACTGTTTTTT.

The rearrangement uses TRBV11-3 and TRBJ1-3, with D possibly matching TRBD1 (6 bases). The germline V gene has CDR1 SGHNT and CDR2 YENEEA. The CDR3 length is 16 residues. Trimming pared 5 bases from V and 0 bases from J, leaving 14 bases between. CDR3 nucleotide sequence: TGTGCCAGCAGCCCGGGACAACCACTCTCTGGAAACACCATATATTTT. It is translated as CASSPGQPLSGNTIYF.

This clone appeared a single time. The chain is built from TRBV28 and TRBJ1-6; 9 bases line up with TRBD1. The CDR3 loop spans 19 amino acids. The germline CDR1 and CDR2 sequences are MDHEN and SYDVKM. Losses at the gene ends were 5 bases for V and 7 bases for J; bases not matched to a gene: 18. The CDR3 protein is CASSPPDRGKGLSNSPLHF. The CDR3 DNA follows: TGTGCCAGCAGTCCACCGGACAGGGGAAAGGGCCTATCGAATTCACCCCTCCACTTT.

This sequence joins TRBV18 and TRBJ1-1, with TRBD1 matching over 7 bases. Per germline, CDR1 KGHSH and CDR2 LQKENI. The CDR3 extends over 17 amino acids. J gave up 2 bases and V 5 bases, and 14 bases lay outside the gene matches. The CDR3: CASSTTGRQGTNTEAFF. For the CDR3, the DNA is TGTGCCAGCTCAACCACAGGGCGACAGGGCACCAACACTGAAGCTTTCTTT.

This rearrangement joins TRBV10-3 to TRBJ1-2; TRBD1 might be the D (6 bases). The CDR3 sequence is 12 residues long. V gave up 6 bases and J gave up 8 bases, with 13 bases separating them. CDR1 ENHRY and CDR2 SYGVKD come from the germline V gene. CDR3 DNA sequence: TGTGCCATCAGGATGGCAGGGGAAGGCTACACCTTC. The encoded protein is CAIRMAGEGYTF.

CDR3 protein: CASSSDYASYEQYF. As DNA, the CDR3 is TGCGCCAGCAGCTCAGACTACGCCTCCTACGAGCAGTACTTC. The chain carries TRBV5-1 and TRBJ2-7; D possibly corresponds to TRBD2 (5 bases). Trimming removed 3 bases at V and 0 bases at J, with 10 bases between. The CDR3 totals 14 residues. Germline V gene sequence: CDR1 SGHRS, CDR2 YFSETQ.

The chain has TRBV11-3 and TRBJ2-7; a weak D match, TRBD1 (5 bases). Germline CDR1 reads SGHNT; CDR2 reads YENEEA. The CDR3 totals 12 residues. Trimming removed 4 bases from V and 5 bases from J, with 9 bases in between. CDR3 amino acids: CASSSRQHEQYF. The CDR3 nucleotides are TGTGCCAGCAGCTCCAGACAGCACGAGCAGTACTTC. The whole variable domain, remainder taken from reference TRBV11-3 and TRBJ2-7, is EAGVVQSPRYKIIEKKQPVAFWCNPISGHNTLYWYLQNLGQGPELLIRYENEEAVDDSQLPKDRFSAERLKGVDSTLKIQPAELGDSAVYLCASSSRQHEQYFGPGTRLTVT.

The V and J genes are TRBV27 and TRBJ2-5; TRBD2 matches 10 bases. This CDR3 has 18 residues. The germline CDR1 and CDR2 sequences are MNHEY and SMNVEV (reference sequence). With V trimmed by 3 bases and J by 4 bases, 14 bases remained unmatched. The chain's CDR3 is CASSFDSGGTGKGETQYF. CDR3 DNA: TGTGCCAGCAGTTTTGATAGCGGGGGGACCGGGAAAGGAGAGACCCAGTACTTC.

The chain is built from TRBV7-9 and TRBJ1-5; maybe TRBD1 (5 bases). Germline V CDR1 and CDR2: SEHNR, FQNEAQ (reference sequence). Trimming took 4 bases from V and 0 from J, leaving 7 bases between them. The CDR3 is 14 residues long. CDR3 loop: CASSSTASNQPQHF. As DNA, the CDR3 is TGTGCCAGCAGCTCGACAGCTAGCAATCAGCCCCAGCATTTT.

J is TRBJ2-5 and V is TRBV5-6; 9 bases line up with TRBD1. The germline gives CDR1 SGHDT, CDR2 YYEEEE. The CDR3 runs 15 residues. The V and J ends lost 2 bases and 5 bases, in that order; junction bases with no gene match: 7. For the CDR3, the DNA is TGTGCCAGCAGCTTCCGGGACAGGGCTTCGGAGACCCAGTACTTC. Amino acids: CASSFRDRASETQYF. The full variable domain, completed using reference TRBV5-6 and TRBJ2-5, is DAGVTQSPTHLIKTRGQQVTLRCSPKSGHDTVSWYQQALGQGPQFIFQYYEEEERQRGNFPDRFSGHQFPNYSSELNVNALLLGDSALYLCASSFRDRASETQYFGPGTRLLVL.

The chain joins TRBV6-6 to TRBJ2-5; tentative D call: TRBD2 (5 bases). The germline V gene encodes CDR1 MNHNY and CDR2 SVGAGI (reference sequence). Trimming pared 5 bases from V and 4 bases from J, leaving 14 bases between. The CDR3 contains 14 residues. The CDR3: CASSRRTEIETQYF. CDR3 in DNA: TGTGCCAGCAGTCGCCGGACTGAGATAGAGACCCAGTACTTC.

The V call is TRBV12-5, the J call TRBJ2-1, with TRBD2 matching over 7 bases. Germline CDR1 reads LGHNT; CDR2 reads FRNRAP. With V trimmed by 6 bases and J by 6 bases, 5 bases remained unmatched. This CDR3 has 13 amino acids. CDR3 coding DNA: TGTGCTAGTGGCCTGTGGGGGGGCAATGAGCAGTTCTTC. This gives the protein CASGLWGGNEQFF.

The chain carries TRBV28 and TRBJ1-1; D uncertain. This CDR3 has 12 amino acids. V was clipped by 4 bases and J by 4 bases, with 7 bases between them. Germline V gene lookup returns CDR1 MDHEN and CDR2 SYDVKM. The CDR3 sequence: CASSSTGTEAFF. The CDR3 DNA is TGTGCCAGCAGTTCCACCGGCACTGAAGCTTTCTTT.

V usage is TRBV4-1 and J usage is TRBJ1-2; D is ambiguous. Trimming pared 4 bases from V and 2 bases from J, leaving 8 bases between. From germline, CDR1 is MGHRA and CDR2 YSYEKL. This CDR3 comprises 13 residues. CDR3 DNA: TGCGCCAGCAGCCGACTTCTAAACTATGGCTACACCTTC. Amino acid sequence: CASSRLLNYGYTF.

The chain couples TRBV5-6 to TRBJ1-3; maybe TRBD1 (6 bases). CDR1 and CDR2 (germline): SGHDT, YYEEEE. This CDR3 has 14 residues. Trimming cost V 5 bases and J 4 bases, with 13 bases left between them. The CDR3: CASRVGARGNTIYF. The CDR3 nucleotides are TGTGCCAGCAGAGTGGGGGCGCGAGGAAACACCATATATTTT.

The chain couples TRBV7-2 to TRBJ2-7; D is possibly TRBD2 (5 bases). Trimming pared 1 base from V and 3 bases from J, leaving 16 bases between. The germline CDR1 and CDR2 sequences are SGHTA and FQGNSA. This CDR3 is built from 16 residues. The chain's CDR3 is CASSLGFGLLVYEQYF. The CDR3 DNA reads TGTGCCAGCAGCTTAGGGTTCGGACTGTTAGTCTACGAGCAGTACTTC.